This TCR beta chain was found in a study of human T cells and chemical hapten exposure. Study as a whole: DPC at 2% was the sensitizing agent, placed on approximately 2 cm by approximately 2 cm of upper inner arm skin. Patch tests put 0.01% DPC on the upper back, and the results were checked at 6 days. Overall study findings and caveats: Alopecia in the donors means their immune response may deviate from healthy people's.

In this sample, this clonotype turned up a few times. Its antigen is currently unknown. A single record per CDR3 protein comes from TCRdb applying MiXCR to the RACE reads. The table has some 52,000 distinct CDR3 sequences, approximately 11% seen once; the top ten hold approximately 2%. V lost 3 bases to trimming and J lost 5 bases; unmatched junction nucleotides: 4. The CDR3 is made up of 14 amino acids. CDR1 is SGHRS, CDR2 YFSETQ, per germline. The time point was: patch test 1, 2 weeks after DPC sensitization. Treatment meaning: therapeutic diphenylcyclopropenone sensitization with weekly scalp DPC. Total RNA was isolated from unfractionated whole blood.

The TCR sequence derives from a woman aged 35 to 49 with alopecia areata. Some clones in this sample may be carry-over from other donors' samples. J is TRBJ2-5 and V is TRBV5-1, with 10 bases fitting TRBD2. The sequencing here drew on whole blood, taken in connection with sensitization to the hapten diphenylcyclopropenone (DPC). The CDR3 DNA sequence: TGCGCCAGCAGCTCCGGGACTAGCGCGGAGACCCAGTACTTC. Translating gives CASSSGTSAETQYF.